This record concerns one T cell receptor beta chain sequence. Its target is unknown. Vbeta (60) and Jbeta (13) primers were used in the PCR. The table came from immunoSEQ multiplex PCR; TCRdb's copy has only in-frame clones and leaves some out. The sample shows roughly 200,000 clones, approximately 84% of them seen only once. The source of the sample is a study of cytomegalovirus exposure and HLA in healthy donors. Study-wide results and caveats: Solely CMV serostatus was available to characterize immune exposure.

V lost 5 bases and J 6 bases, leaving 16 bases between the germline ends. The germline V gene has CDR1 ENHRY and CDR2 SYGVKD. This CDR3 has 14 residues. The chain carries TRBV10-3 and TRBJ1-2; D gene unclear. The sample was PBMCs. This sequence was found in a female donor in good health and CMV-seronegative. CDR3 loop: CAISPHGGSDGYTF. As DNA, the CDR3 is TGTGCCATCAGTCCACACGGCGGATCGGATGGCTACACCTTC.